Presented here are 21 T cell receptor beta chains from one specimen sequenced in a study of blood T cell repertoires in COVID-19. Produced via immunoSEQ multiplex PCR; TCRdb's table is partial and in-frame only. The sample has some 100,000 clones; over 75% are singletons. The source material was peripheral blood. The source of these receptors is a woman aged 55-69 years with acute or convalescent COVID-19.

The J gene is TRBJ2-7, the V gene TRBV2, with 7 bases that match TRBD2. Germline V lookup: CDR1 SNHLY, CDR2 FYNNEI. The V gene end was trimmed by 7 bases and the J gene end by 4 bases; junction bases not matched to a gene: 7. The CDR3 runs 13 residues. CDR3 sequence: CASKAGERYEQYV. The CDR3 DNA is TGTGCCAGCAAGGCGGGAGAACGGTACGAGCAGTACGTC.

The chain recombines TRBV7-6 with TRBJ1-3; no firm D call. The V gene lost 2 bases and the J gene lost 1 base, with 9 bases spanning the gap. CDR1 SGHVS and CDR2 FNYEAQ come from the germline V gene. This CDR3 has 15 amino acids. The CDR3 protein is CASSLRQGSGNTIYF. CDR3 sequence (DNA): TGTGCCAGCAGCTTAAGACAAGGTTCTGGAAACACCATATATTTT.

This clone showed up just once. The CDR3 protein is CASSLFTGSNTGELFF. CDR3 DNA sequence: TGCGCCAGCAGCTTGTTTACGGGATCGAACACCGGGGAGCTGTTTTTT. This chain connects TRBV5-1 to TRBJ2-2; possibly TRBD2 for D (5 bases). The V end lost 1 base, the J end lost 0 bases, and 10 bases lay between the germline ends. Germline assignment: CDR1 SGHRS and CDR2 YFSETQ. The CDR3 sequence is 16 residues long.

The chain links TRBV6-6 to TRBJ2-1; D is undetermined. V lost 4 bases and J lost 8, with 9 bases in between. This CDR3 is 12 amino acids long. CDR1 is MNHNY and CDR2 is SVGAGI in the germline V gene (reference sequence). In nucleotides, the CDR3 is TGTGCCAGCAGTTTCTTAGTATATGAGCAGTTCTTC. Amino acids: CASSFLVYEQFF.

The genes are TRBV2 and TRBJ2-1; D may be TRBD1 (6 bases). The CDR3 contains 14 residues. Per germline, CDR1 SNHLY and CDR2 FYNNEI. The V and J ends lost 8 bases and 8 bases respectively, with 19 bases between them. CDR3 bases: TGTGCCAGCGCGCGTACCCAGGGGAAGGATGAGCAGTTCTTC. It yields the protein CASARTQGKDEQFF.

The CDR3 nucleotides are TGCGCCAGCAGCCAAGCTAGACAGGGCATCGCTGAAGCTTTCTTT. Translation gives CASSQARQGIAEAFF. This rearrangement joins TRBV4-1 to TRBJ1-1, with 7 bases that match TRBD1. Per the germline V gene, CDR1 is MGHRA and CDR2 is YSYEKL. The CDR3 sequence is 15 residues long. J gave up 6 bases and V 1 base, and 8 bases lay outside the gene matches.

The V call is TRBV9, the J call TRBJ1-1, with TRBD1 as a possible D gene (5 bases). Germline loops: CDR1 SGDLS, CDR2 YYNGEE. Between the trimmed V and J ends, which lost 2 bases and 3 bases, there was a span of 14 bases. The CDR3 has 15 amino acids. CDR3 sequence (DNA): TGTGCCAGCAGCGTCCTAGCGGGGGGATACACTGAAGCTTTCTTT. Translation gives CASSVLAGGYTEAFF.

V gene TRBV5-1 combines with J gene TRBJ2-5; 9 bases agree with TRBD2. The CDR3 is 13 residues long. Per germline, CDR1 SGHRS and CDR2 YFSETQ. J was trimmed by 5 bases and V by 4 bases; bases with no gene match: 3. The CDR3 here is CASSDSGSETQYF. CDR3 DNA sequence: TGCGCCAGCAGCGATAGCGGGAGTGAGACCCAGTACTTC.

The V and J genes are TRBV9 and TRBJ1-1; D unresolved. Germline values: CDR1 SGDLS, CDR2 YYNGEE. Trimming cost V 5 bases and J 2 bases, with 13 bases left between them. This CDR3 spans 14 amino acids. The CDR3 sequence is CASSLPGSNTEAFF. The CDR3 nucleotides are TGTGCCAGCAGTCTCCCCGGGTCCAACACTGAAGCTTTCTTT.

The chain has TRBV5-1 and TRBJ2-2, with 12 bases fitting TRBD2. Germline CDR1 and CDR2: SGHRS and YFSETQ. V shed 4 bases, J shed 7 bases, and the junction held 2 bases outside the gene matches. The CDR3 runs 14 residues. CDR3 DNA: TGCGCCAGCAGCCAGGGACTAGCGGGCGGGGAGCTGTTTTTT. Translation gives CASSQGLAGGELFF.

CDR3: CASSLFRISSSYNEQFF. The CDR3, as DNA: TGTGCCAGCAGCTTGTTCCGAATAAGTAGCTCCTACAATGAGCAGTTCTTC. The J gene is TRBJ2-1, the V gene TRBV5-6; D unclear. V was trimmed by 1 base and J by 0 bases, leaving 14 bases between them. The V gene's germline CDR1 is SGHDT and CDR2 YYEEEE. The CDR3 is 17 amino acids. Full variable domain (missing parts from reference TRBV5-6 and TRBJ2-1): DAGVTQSPTHLIKTRGQQVTLRCSPKSGHDTVSWYQQALGQGPQFIFQYYEEEERQRGNFPDRFSGHQFPNYSSELNVNALLLGDSALYLCASSLFRISSSYNEQFFGPGTRLTVL.

The gene calls are TRBV7-2 and TRBJ2-2; 15 nucleotides agree with TRBD2. The CDR3 length is 18 residues. The germline CDR1 and CDR2 sequences are SGHTA and FQGNSA. The V and J ends lost 4 bases and 3 bases, in that order; junction bases with no gene match: 6. CDR3 DNA sequence: TGTGCCAGCAGCTGGACTAGCGGGAGGGCCGACGACACCGGGGAGCTGTTTTTT. This sequence encodes CASSWTSGRADDTGELFF.

This clone came up once. This chain joins TRBV6-5 and TRBJ1-5; D is unclear. The germline CDR1 and CDR2 sequences are MNHEY and SVGAGI. This CDR3 comprises 14 residues. V lost 5 bases to trimming and J lost 4 bases, with 12 bases between them. CDR3: CASSPTGRNQPQHF. The CDR3 DNA reads as TGTGCCAGCAGTCCCACCGGTAGAAATCAGCCCCAGCATTTT.

The chain carries TRBV24-1 and TRBJ1-2; 7 bases align to TRBD1. Germline CDR1 reads KGHDR; CDR2 reads SFDVKD. The CDR3 contains 13 residues. Losses at the gene ends were 5 bases for V and 8 bases for J; bases not matched to a gene: 7. Here the CDR3 reads CATSVNRDSGYTF. For the CDR3, the DNA is TGTGCCACCAGTGTAAACCGGGACAGCGGCTACACCTTC.

The genes are TRBV5-4 and TRBJ1-6; TRBD1 matches at 8 bases. The CDR3 loop spans 16 amino acids. V trimming: 7 bases; J trimming: 2 bases; junction bases outside the gene matches: 8. The germline gives CDR1 SGHNT, CDR2 YYREEE (reference sequence). The CDR3 nucleotides read TGTGCCAGCGGCAACGCAGGGGGCCCCTATAATTCACCCCTCCACTTT. Residues: CASGNAGGPYNSPLHF.

This chain links TRBV5-1 with TRBJ2-1; 7 bases fit TRBD1. Germline-derived CDR1 and CDR2 are SGHRS and YFSETQ. This CDR3 is 12 amino acids long. The V gene end was trimmed by 2 bases and the J gene end by 9 bases; junction bases not matched to a gene: 2. The CDR3 coding sequence is TGCGCCAGCAGCTTACAGGGGTTTGAGCAGTTCTTC. It translates to CASSLQGFEQFF.

V and J are TRBV7-3 and TRBJ2-3, with a tentative D call TRBD2 (5 bases). CDR3 size: 12 residues. The V end was cut by 4 bases, the J end by 10 bases, with 12 bases between. Per germline, CDR1 SGHTA and CDR2 FQGTGA. The CDR3 DNA follows: TGTGCCAGCAGCTGGGAACTAGGAGCGCAGTATTTT. Its translation is CASSWELGAQYF.

V usage is TRBV19 and J usage is TRBJ2-3, with 13 bases identical to TRBD2. CDR1 and CDR2 from the germline V gene are LNHDA and SQIVND (reference sequence). This CDR3 contains 17 residues. Trimming cost V 5 bases and J 3 bases; bases outside gene matches: 8. The CDR3 DNA follows: TGTGCCAGTAGTGTGATCCGACTAGCGGGAGGTACAGATACGCAGTATTTT. Translating it yields CASSVIRLAGGTDTQYF.

Only a few counts were recorded for this clone. In nucleotides, the CDR3 is TGTGCCAGCAGTTCCGCGGGGGCTAACTATGGCTACACCTTC. This codes for CASSSAGANYGYTF. The chain has TRBV27 and TRBJ1-2; D perhaps matches TRBD1 (5 bases). CDR1 MNHEY and CDR2 SMNVEV come from the germline V gene (reference sequence). The germline V and J ends were trimmed by 4 bases and 0 bases, with 9 bases remaining between them. The CDR3 has 14 amino acids.

This clone has just a few counts. The chain is built from TRBV6-5 and TRBJ1-1; D is perhaps TRBD1 (6 bases). The germline gives CDR1 MNHEY, CDR2 SVGAGI. Trimming took off 6 bases at V and 6 bases at J, with 17 bases between the two ends. There are 14 residues in the CDR3. The CDR3 loop reads CASRAPRTGPEAFF. The CDR3 nucleotides are TGTGCCAGCAGGGCCCCCAGAACAGGGCCTGAAGCTTTCTTT.

V is TRBV18 and J is TRBJ1-2; 7 bases are a match to TRBD1. CDR3 length: 13 amino acids. CDR1 and CDR2 (germline): KGHSH, LQKENI. Trimming at V came to 2 bases and at J to 6 bases, leaving 3 bases not matched to a gene. This CDR3 reads CASSPKGGDGYTF. CDR3 sequence (DNA): TGTGCCAGCTCACCAAAAGGGGGCGATGGCTACACCTTC.